The rows below give T cell receptor beta chains drawn from one sample of a study of cytomegalovirus exposure and HLA in healthy donors. TCRdb keeps only in-frame clones here, not all; method: immunoSEQ multiplex PCR. Of fewer than 150,000 clones in the sample, 65% to 80% are singletons; the top ten hold around 3.5%. Sequenced material: PBMCs. Receptors originate from a human donor in good health. Both conserved end residues are part of each CDR3. D genes are given only for firm matches. Where a row states a size, it is once, few, many or the class of an expanded clone; other rows omit it.

d_call: .; clone_size: .; v_call: TRBV5-1; j_call: TRBJ1-1; cdr3_nt: TGCGCCAGCTCCCCTGCGGGGTTGGGTACTGAAGCTTTCTTT; cdr3_aa: CASSPAGLGTEAFF
d_call: .; clone_size: .; v_call: TRBV19; j_call: TRBJ1-4; cdr3_nt: TGTGCCAGTAGTCGGGATGAGCATGAAAAACTGTTTTTT; cdr3_aa: CASSRDEHEKLFF
d_call: .; clone_size: .; v_call: TRBV19; j_call: TRBJ1-5; cdr3_nt: TGTGCCAGTAGTAATCCTCAGGGGTTCGGTCAGCCCCAGCATTTT; cdr3_aa: CASSNPQGFGQPQHF
d_call: .; clone_size: .; v_call: TRBV6-1; j_call: TRBJ1-5; cdr3_nt: TGTGCCAGCAGTGAAACGGGGGGGAGCAATCAGCCCCAGCATTTT; cdr3_aa: CASSETGGSNQPQHF
d_call: TRBD2; clone_size: once; v_call: TRBV5-4; j_call: TRBJ2-7; cdr3_nt: TGTGCCAGCAGCTTGACTAGCGCTTACGAGCAGTACTTC; cdr3_aa: CASSLTSAYEQYF
d_call: .; clone_size: .; v_call: TRBV27; j_call: TRBJ1-1; cdr3_nt: TGTGCCAGCAGTTTATTACGGGGGGAGTTAAACACTGAAGCTTTCTTT; cdr3_aa: CASSLLRGELNTEAFF
d_call: TRBD1; clone_size: once; v_call: TRBV7-9; j_call: TRBJ2-7; cdr3_nt: TGTGCCAGCAGCTCCCTTGGACAGGGGGGGTACGAGCAGTACTTC; cdr3_aa: CASSSLGQGGYEQYF
d_call: TRBD1; clone_size: .; v_call: TRBV5-4; j_call: TRBJ2-1; cdr3_nt: TGTGCCAGCAGCTTGGTAGCAGGGGGTTGGAATGAGCAGTTCTTC; cdr3_aa: CASSLVAGGWNEQFF
d_call: TRBD2; clone_size: .; v_call: TRBV6-1; j_call: TRBJ2-1; cdr3_nt: TGTGCCAGCAGACGGGGGGGCAATGAGCAGTTCTTC; cdr3_aa: CASRRGGNEQFF
d_call: .; clone_size: .; v_call: TRBV19; j_call: TRBJ1-1; cdr3_nt: TGTGCCAGTAGTATACGGGGGAACACTGAAGCTTTCTTT; cdr3_aa: CASSIRGNTEAFF
d_call: .; clone_size: .; v_call: TRBV9; j_call: TRBJ1-4; cdr3_nt: TGTGCCAGCAGCGTAGGAACAGTCAATGAAAAACTGTTTTTT; cdr3_aa: CASSVGTVNEKLFF
d_call: .; clone_size: .; v_call: TRBV6-5; j_call: TRBJ2-1; cdr3_nt: TGTGCCAGCAGTTATACTGGGGCCAATGAGCAGTTCTTC; cdr3_aa: CASSYTGANEQFF
d_call: .; clone_size: .; v_call: TRBV7-9; j_call: TRBJ1-2; cdr3_nt: TGTGCCGCAAACGTAAGGAGGAATACTAACTATGGCTACACCTTC; cdr3_aa: CAANVRRNTNYGYTF
d_call: TRBD1; clone_size: few; v_call: TRBV5-1; j_call: TRBJ2-5; cdr3_nt: TGCGCCAGCAGCTTGTCAGGGGGAGAGACCCAGTACTTC; cdr3_aa: CASSLSGGETQYF
d_call: .; clone_size: .; v_call: TRBV28; j_call: TRBJ2-7; cdr3_nt: TGTGCCAGCATAGGGGGTCTCACCTACGAGCAGTACTTC; cdr3_aa: CASIGGLTYEQYF